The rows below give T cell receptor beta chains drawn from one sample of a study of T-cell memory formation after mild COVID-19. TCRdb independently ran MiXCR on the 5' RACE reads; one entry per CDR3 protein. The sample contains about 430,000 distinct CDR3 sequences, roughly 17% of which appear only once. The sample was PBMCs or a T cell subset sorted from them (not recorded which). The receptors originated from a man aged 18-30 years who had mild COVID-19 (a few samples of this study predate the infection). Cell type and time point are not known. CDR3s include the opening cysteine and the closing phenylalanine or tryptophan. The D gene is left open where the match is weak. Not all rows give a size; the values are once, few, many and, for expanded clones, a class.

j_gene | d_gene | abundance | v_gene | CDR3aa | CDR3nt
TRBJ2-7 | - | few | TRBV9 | CASSVGGGPKNEQYF | TGTGCCAGCAGCGTAGGTGGAGGGCCAAAAAACGAGCAGTACTTC
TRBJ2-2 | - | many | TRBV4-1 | CASSPQDGQSRELFF | TGCGCCAGCAGCCCACAAGACGGACAGAGCCGGGAGCTGTTTTTT
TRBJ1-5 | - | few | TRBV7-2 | CASSFGGVDQPQHF | TGTGCCAGCAGCTTCGGGGGGGTGGATCAGCCCCAGCATTTT
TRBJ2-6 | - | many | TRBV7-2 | CASSTSGSGANVLTF | TGTGCCAGCAGTACCTCAGGGTCTGGGGCCAACGTCCTGACTTTC
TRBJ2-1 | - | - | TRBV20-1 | CSAILTEQFF | TGCAGTGCTATTTTGACGGAGCAGTTCTTC
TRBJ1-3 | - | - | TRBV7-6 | CASSFASGNTIYF | TGTGCCAGCAGCTTCGCATCTGGAAACACCATATATTTT
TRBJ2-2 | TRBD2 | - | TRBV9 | CASSVGISGITGELFF | TGTGCCAGCAGCGTAGGCATTAGCGGGATCACCGGGGAGCTGTTTTTT
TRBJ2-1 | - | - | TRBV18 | CASSPTQNNEQFF | TGTGCCAGCTCACCCACACAGAACAATGAGCAGTTCTTC
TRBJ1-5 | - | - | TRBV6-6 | CASTDRDSNQPQHF | TGTGCCAGCACGGACAGAGATAGCAATCAGCCCCAGCATTTT
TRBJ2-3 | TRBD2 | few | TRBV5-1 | CASTPGLAGMGDTQYF | TGCGCCAGCACACCGGGACTAGCGGGGATGGGAGATACGCAGTATTTT
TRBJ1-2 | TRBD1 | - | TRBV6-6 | CASPAEGAPGYGYTF | TGTGCCAGCCCCGCGGAGGGGGCCCCAGGCTATGGCTACACCTTC
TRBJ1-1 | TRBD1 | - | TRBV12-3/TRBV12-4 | CASSSAQGGPAFF | TGTGCCAGCAGTAGTGCGCAGGGGGGGCCGGCTTTCTTT
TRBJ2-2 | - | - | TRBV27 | CASTGISGELFF | TGTGCCAGCACGGGGATATCCGGGGAGCTGTTTTTT
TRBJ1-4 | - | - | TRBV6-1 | CAIATGDGNEKLFF | TGTGCCATCGCGACGGGGGACGGGAATGAAAAACTGTTTTTT
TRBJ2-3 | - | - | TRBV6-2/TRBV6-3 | CASSPRVLTPTDTQYF | TGTGCCAGCAGCCCTCGGGTACTGACTCCCACAGATACGCAGTATTTT
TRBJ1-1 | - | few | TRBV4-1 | CASRGHQRTEAFF | TGCGCCAGCAGAGGGCACCAGAGGACTGAAGCTTTCTTT
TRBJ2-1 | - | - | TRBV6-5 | CASSWGDEQFF | TGTGCCAGCAGTTGGGGGGATGAGCAGTTCTTC
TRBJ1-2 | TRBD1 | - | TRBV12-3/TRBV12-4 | CASSLETGTSYTF | TGTGCCAGCAGTTTAGAGACAGGGACCAGCTACACCTTC
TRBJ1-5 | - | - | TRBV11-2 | CASSLVPDGPQHF | TGTGCCAGCAGCCTCGTCCCCGATGGGCCCCAGCATTTT
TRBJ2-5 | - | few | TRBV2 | CASSELQETQYF | TGCGCCAGCAGCGAGTTGCAAGAGACCCAGTACTTC
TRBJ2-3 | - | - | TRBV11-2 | CASSPAYTQYF | TGTGCCAGCAGCCCAGCGTATACGCAGTATTTT
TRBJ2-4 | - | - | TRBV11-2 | CASSLVQGRGIQYF | TGTGCCAGCAGCTTAGTCCAGGGCCGGGGCATTCAGTACTTC
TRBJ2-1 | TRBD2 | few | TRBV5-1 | CASSSSGAYSYNEQFF | TGCGCCAGCAGCTCTAGCGGGGCCTACTCCTACAATGAGCAGTTCTTC
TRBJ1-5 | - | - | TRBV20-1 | CSASRGLGSNQPQHF | TGCAGTGCTAGCCGGGGCTTGGGCAGCAATCAGCCCCAGCATTTT
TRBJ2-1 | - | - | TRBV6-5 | CASSYLGEQFF | TGTGCCAGCAGTTACCTCGGTGAGCAGTTCTTC
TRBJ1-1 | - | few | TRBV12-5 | CASASLQRGRRVF | TGTGCTAGTGCCTCCCTTCAGAGGGGACGGCGCGTCTTT
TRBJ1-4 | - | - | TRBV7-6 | CASSRQSNEKLFF | TGTGCCAGCAGCCGACAGAGTAATGAAAAACTGTTTTTT
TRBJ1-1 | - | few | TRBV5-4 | CASMRGAGTEAFF | TGTGCCAGCATGCGGGGGGCTGGGACTGAAGCTTTCTTT
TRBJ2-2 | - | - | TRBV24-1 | CASGGSAANTGELFF | TGTGCCTCCGGTGGGTCAGCCGCGAACACCGGGGAGCTGTTTTTT
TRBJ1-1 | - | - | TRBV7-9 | CASSLEGGGGTEAFF | TGTGCCAGCAGCTTAGAAGGCGGGGGGGGCACTGAAGCTTTCTTT
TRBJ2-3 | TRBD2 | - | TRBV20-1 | CSASISGGADTQYF | TGCAGTGCTAGCATTAGCGGGGGCGCAGATACGCAGTATTTT
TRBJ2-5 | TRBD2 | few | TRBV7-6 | CASSPRTSGGLGETQYF | TGTGCCAGCAGCCCTCGGACTAGCGGGGGCCTCGGGGAGACCCAGTACTTC
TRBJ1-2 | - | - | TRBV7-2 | CASSLGPQFQSNYGYTF | TGTGCCAGCAGCTTAGGGCCTCAGTTTCAGTCTAACTATGGCTACACCTTC
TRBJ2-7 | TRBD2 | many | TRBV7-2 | CASRGTSSYEQYF | TGTGCCAGCAGGGGGACTAGCTCCTACGAGCAGTACTTC
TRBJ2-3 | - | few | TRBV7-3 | CASSPMGATDTQYF | TGTGCCAGCAGCCCTATGGGGGCCACAGATACGCAGTATTTT
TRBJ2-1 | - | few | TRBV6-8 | CASSHPSPRTYNEQFF | TGTGCCAGCAGCCACCCTAGCCCCCGTACGTACAATGAGCAGTTCTTC
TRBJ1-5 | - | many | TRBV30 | CAYRDGRAQHF | TGTGCCTACCGGGACGGACGAGCCCAGCATTTT
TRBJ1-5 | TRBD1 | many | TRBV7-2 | CASSVTGAQPQHF | TGTGCCAGCAGCGTCACAGGGGCGCAGCCCCAGCATTTT
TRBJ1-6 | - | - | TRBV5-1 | CASRSVRGDSPIHF | TGCGCCAGCAGGTCTGTCAGGGGAGATTCACCCATCCACTTT
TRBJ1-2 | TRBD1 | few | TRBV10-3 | CATPADRSYGYTF | TGTGCCACCCCGGCGGACAGGAGCTATGGCTACACCTTC
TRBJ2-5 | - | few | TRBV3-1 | CASSQVERETQYF | TGTGCCAGCAGCCAAGTAGAGCGAGAGACCCAGTACTTC
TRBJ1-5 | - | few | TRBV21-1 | CAREEGGGTAQPQHF | TGTGCCCGGGAGGAGGGAGGGGGCACGGCTCAGCCCCAGCATTTT
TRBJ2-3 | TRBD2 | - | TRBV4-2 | CASSQGLAGGPADTQYF | TGTGCCAGCAGCCAGGGACTAGCGGGAGGGCCGGCAGATACGCAGTATTTT
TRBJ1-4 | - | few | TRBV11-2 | CASSPRLKGRDEKLFF | TGTGCCAGCAGCCCGCGGCTAAAGGGGCGGGATGAAAAACTGTTTTTT
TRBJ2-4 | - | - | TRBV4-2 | CASSQVAVQGPAKNIQYF | TGTGCCAGCAGCCAAGTGGCAGTCCAGGGGCCTGCCAAAAACATTCAGTACTTC
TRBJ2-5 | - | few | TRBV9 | CASSGGDPQETQYF | TGTGCCAGCAGCGGCGGGGACCCCCAAGAGACCCAGTACTTC
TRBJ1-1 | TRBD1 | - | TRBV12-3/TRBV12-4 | CASSLLDRVNTEAFF | TGTGCCAGCAGTTTATTGGACAGGGTGAACACTGAAGCTTTCTTT